This T cell receptor beta chain is from a study of Graves' ophthalmopathy and Graves' hyperthyroidism. Study-level findings and limits: In predicting ophthalmopathy progression, the model reached 65% to 71% sensitivity and 72% to 80% specificity.

This clonotype was found many times. The antigen is unknown. Other autoimmune diseases, uncontrolled infections, pregnancy and lactation each led to patient exclusion. V shed 0 bases, J shed 6 bases, and the junction held 9 bases outside the gene matches. Germline CDR1 KGHSH, CDR2 LQKENI. This CDR3 has 16 residues. Transcripts of RNA were the source for amplifying TCR beta CDR3 regions. Investigators did first-round RT-PCR with HTBI primers, then second-round multiplex PCR. TCRdb ran MiXCR on the multiplex PCR reads and lists one entry per CDR3 protein. In the table there are 300,000 to 400,000 distinct CDR3 sequences, roughly 15% of which are singletons.

The receptor was isolated from an adult man with Graves' ophthalmopathy. This sequence joins TRBV18 and TRBJ2-7; 9 bases align to TRBD2. The sample comprised peripheral blood. The DNA of the CDR3 is TGTGCCAGCTCACCACCGGTTAGCGGGAGTTTAAGCGAGCAGTACTTC. Encoded protein: CASSPPVSGSLSEQYF.